This TCR beta chain was captured by sequencing in a study of T-cell memory formation after mild COVID-19. Study in general: Largely donor-specific TCR clusters were found. The study, taken as a whole, reports: A subset of responding clones appeared in pre-infection memory, suggesting cross-reactive memory joined.

TCRdb re-derived calls from the 5' RACE reads in MiXCR, one entry per CDR3 protein. Found here are around 310,000 distinct CDR3 sequences, under 25% of them singletons; the top ten hold roughly 23%. CDR1 is SQVTM, CDR2 ANQGSEA, per germline. V lost 8 bases and J lost 2, with 13 bases in between. CDR3 length: 13 residues. Turning to this clonotype: Its antigen remains unknown.

This TCR derives from a man aged 18 to 29 who had mild COVID-19 (a few samples of this study predate the infection). Cell type and time point are not known. The J gene is TRBJ2-1, the V gene TRBV29-1; D might be TRBD2 (6 bases). Sequenced sample: PBMCs or a T cell subset sorted from them (not recorded which). The CDR3 DNA follows: TGCAGCACCCACGGACTACCCTACAATGAGCAGTTCTTC. Encoded protein: CSTHGLPYNEQFF.